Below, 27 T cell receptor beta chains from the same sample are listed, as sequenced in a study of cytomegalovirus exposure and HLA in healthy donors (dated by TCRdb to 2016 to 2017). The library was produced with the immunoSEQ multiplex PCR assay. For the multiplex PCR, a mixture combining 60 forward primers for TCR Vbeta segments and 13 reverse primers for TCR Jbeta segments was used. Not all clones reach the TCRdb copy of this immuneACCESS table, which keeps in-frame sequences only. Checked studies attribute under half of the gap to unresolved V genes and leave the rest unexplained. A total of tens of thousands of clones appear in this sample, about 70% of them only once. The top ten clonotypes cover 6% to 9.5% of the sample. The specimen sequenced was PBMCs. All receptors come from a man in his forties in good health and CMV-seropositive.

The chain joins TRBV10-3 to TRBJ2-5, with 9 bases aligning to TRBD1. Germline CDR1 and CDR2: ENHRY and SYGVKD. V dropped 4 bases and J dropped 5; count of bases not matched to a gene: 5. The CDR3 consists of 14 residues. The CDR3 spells CAISGGQGSETQYF. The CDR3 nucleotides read TGTGCCATCAGTGGAGGACAGGGGAGCGAGACCCAGTACTTC.

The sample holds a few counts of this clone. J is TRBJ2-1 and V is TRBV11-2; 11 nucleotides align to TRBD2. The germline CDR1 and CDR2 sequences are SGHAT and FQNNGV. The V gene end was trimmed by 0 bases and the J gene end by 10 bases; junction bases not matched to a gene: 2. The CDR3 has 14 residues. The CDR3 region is CASSLEASGGEQFF. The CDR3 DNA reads TGTGCCAGCAGCTTAGAGGCTAGCGGGGGGGAGCAGTTCTTC.

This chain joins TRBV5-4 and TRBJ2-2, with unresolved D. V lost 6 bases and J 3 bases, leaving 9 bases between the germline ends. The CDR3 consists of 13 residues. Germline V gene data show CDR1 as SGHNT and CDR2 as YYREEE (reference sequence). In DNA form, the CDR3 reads TGTGCCAGCACCCTTTTTGACACCGGGGAGCTGTTTTTT. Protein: CASTLFDTGELFF. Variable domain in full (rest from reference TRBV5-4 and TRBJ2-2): ETGVTQSPTHLIKTRGQQVTLRCSSQSGHNTVSWYQQALGQGPQFIFQYYREEENGRGNFPPRFSGLQFPNYSSELNVNALELDDSALYLCASTLFDTGELFFGEGSRLTVL.

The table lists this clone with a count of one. The CDR3 is CASSDNWGRAYNEQFF. The DNA of the CDR3 is TGTGCCAGCAGTGACAATTGGGGGCGCGCCTACAATGAGCAGTTCTTC. The gene calls are TRBV6-4 and TRBJ2-1; D may be TRBD1 (6 bases). V shed 2 bases and J shed 2 bases, with 13 bases lying between them. The CDR3 covers 16 residues. Germline CDR1 and CDR2: MRHNA and SNTAGT.

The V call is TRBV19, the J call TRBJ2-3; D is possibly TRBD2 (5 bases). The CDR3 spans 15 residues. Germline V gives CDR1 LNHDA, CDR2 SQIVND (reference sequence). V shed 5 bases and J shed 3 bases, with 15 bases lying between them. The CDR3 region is CASSPGGPGTDTQYF. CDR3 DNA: TGTGCCAGTAGTCCCGGCGGACCGGGGACAGATACGCAGTATTTT.

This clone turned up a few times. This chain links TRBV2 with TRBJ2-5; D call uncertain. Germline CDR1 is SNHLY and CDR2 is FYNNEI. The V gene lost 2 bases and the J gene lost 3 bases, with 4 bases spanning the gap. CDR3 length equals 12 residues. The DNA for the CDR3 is TGTGCCAGCAGTGAACAAAAAGAGACCCAGTACTTC. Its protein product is CASSEQKETQYF.

CDR3 sequence: CAWSGRQEAFF. The CDR3 DNA reads as TGTGCCTGGAGTGGGAGGCAGGAAGCTTTCTTT. The J gene is TRBJ1-1, the V gene TRBV30; D unresolved. The CDR3 contains 11 residues. CDR1 and CDR2 (germline): GTSNPN, SVGIG (reference sequence). V lost 1 base and J lost 8, with 8 bases in between.

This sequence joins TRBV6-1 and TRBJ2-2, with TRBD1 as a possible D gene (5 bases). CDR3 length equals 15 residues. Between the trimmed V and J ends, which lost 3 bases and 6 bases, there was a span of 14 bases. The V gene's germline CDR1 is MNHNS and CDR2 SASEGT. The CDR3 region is CASSDRAVGAGELFF. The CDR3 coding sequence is TGTGCCAGCAGTGACCGGGCAGTAGGGGCCGGGGAGCTGTTTTTT.

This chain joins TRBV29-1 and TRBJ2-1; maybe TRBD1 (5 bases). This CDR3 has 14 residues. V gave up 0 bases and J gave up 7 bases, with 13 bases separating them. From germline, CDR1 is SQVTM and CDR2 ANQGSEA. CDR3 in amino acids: CSVEDPTGWNEQFF. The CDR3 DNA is TGCAGCGTTGAAGATCCCACAGGATGGAATGAGCAGTTCTTC.

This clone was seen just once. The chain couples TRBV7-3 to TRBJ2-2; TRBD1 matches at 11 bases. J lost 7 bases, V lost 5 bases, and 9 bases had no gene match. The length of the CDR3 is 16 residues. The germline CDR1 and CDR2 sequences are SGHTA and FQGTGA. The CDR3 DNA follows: TGTGCCAGCAGCGCAACCGGGACAGGGGGTAACGGGGAGCTGTTTTTT. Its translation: CASSATGTGGNGELFF.

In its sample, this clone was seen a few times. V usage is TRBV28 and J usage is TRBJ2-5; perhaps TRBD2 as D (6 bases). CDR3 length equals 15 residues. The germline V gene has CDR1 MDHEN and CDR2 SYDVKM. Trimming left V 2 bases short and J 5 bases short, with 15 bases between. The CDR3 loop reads CASSLTAAGQETQYF. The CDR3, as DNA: TGTGCCAGCAGTTTAACGGCAGCGGGCCAGGAGACCCAGTACTTC.

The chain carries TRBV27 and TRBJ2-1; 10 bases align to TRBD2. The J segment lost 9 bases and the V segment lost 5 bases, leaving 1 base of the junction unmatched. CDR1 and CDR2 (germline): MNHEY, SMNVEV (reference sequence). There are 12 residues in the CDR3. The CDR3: CASSASGGEQFF. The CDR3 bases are TGTGCCAGCAGTGCTAGCGGGGGTGAGCAGTTCTTC.

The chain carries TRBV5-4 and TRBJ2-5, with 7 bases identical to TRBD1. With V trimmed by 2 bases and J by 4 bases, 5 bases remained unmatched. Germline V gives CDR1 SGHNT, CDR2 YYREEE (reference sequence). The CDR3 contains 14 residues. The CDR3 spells CASSFTGVLETQYF. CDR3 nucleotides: TGTGCCAGCAGCTTTACAGGGGTTCTAGAGACCCAGTACTTC.

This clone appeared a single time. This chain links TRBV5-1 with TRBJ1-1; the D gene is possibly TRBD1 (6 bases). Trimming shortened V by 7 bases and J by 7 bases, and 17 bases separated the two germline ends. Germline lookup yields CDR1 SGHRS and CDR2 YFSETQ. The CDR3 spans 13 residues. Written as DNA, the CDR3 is TGCGCCAGCTCGGACCTTTGGGGGCATGAAGCTTTCTTT. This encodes CASSDLWGHEAFF.

The CDR3 region has the DNA TGTGCCAGCAGCTCCTCCGGGACAGGGAGGTTAACTGAAGCTTTCTTT. Translated, it gives CASSSSGTGRLTEAFF. The gene calls are TRBV28 and TRBJ1-1, with 9 bases identical to TRBD1. V shed 6 bases and J 5 bases; nucleotides not matched to a gene: 13. Per germline, CDR1 MDHEN and CDR2 SYDVKM. The CDR3 runs to 16 residues.

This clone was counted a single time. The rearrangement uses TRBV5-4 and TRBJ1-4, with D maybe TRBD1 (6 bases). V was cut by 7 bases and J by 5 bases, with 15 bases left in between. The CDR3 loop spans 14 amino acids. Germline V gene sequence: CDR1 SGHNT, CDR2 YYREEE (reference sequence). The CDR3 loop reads CASRSQGRNEKLFF. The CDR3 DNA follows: TGTGCCAGCCGCTCCCAGGGGAGAAATGAAAAACTGTTTTTT.

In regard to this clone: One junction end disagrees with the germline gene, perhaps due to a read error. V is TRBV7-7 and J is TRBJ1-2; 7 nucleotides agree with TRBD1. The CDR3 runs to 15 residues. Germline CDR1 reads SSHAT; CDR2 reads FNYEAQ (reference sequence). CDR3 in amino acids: CASSHPDRTNYGYTF. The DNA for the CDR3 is TGTGCTAGCAGCCACCCGGACAGGACTAACTATGGCTACACCTTC.

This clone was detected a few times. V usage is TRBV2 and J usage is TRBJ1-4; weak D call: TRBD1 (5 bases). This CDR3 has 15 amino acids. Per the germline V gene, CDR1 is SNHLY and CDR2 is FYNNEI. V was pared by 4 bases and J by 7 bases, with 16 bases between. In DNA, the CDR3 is TGTGCCAGCAGTGGGGCGGGGGGTAGGGGTGAAAAACTGTTTTTT. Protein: CASSGAGGRGEKLFF.

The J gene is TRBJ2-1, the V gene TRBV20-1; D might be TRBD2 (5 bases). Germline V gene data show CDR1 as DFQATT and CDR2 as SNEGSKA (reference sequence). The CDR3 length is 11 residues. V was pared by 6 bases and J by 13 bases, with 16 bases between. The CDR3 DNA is TGCAGTGCCGGGGAGATATTGTTTCAGTTCTTC. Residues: CSAGEILFQFF.

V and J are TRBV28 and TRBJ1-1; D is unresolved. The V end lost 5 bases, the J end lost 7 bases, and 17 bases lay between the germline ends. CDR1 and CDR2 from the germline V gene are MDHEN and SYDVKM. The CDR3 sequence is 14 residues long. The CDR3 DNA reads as TGTGCCAGCAGTCCGCCTCACACTGGGCATGAAGCTTTCTTT. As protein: CASSPPHTGHEAFF.

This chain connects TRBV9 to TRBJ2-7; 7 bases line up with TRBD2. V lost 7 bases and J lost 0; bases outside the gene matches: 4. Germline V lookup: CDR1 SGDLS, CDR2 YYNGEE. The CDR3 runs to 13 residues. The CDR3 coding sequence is TGTGCCAGCGGGGGGGGAAGCTCCTACGAGCAGTACTTC. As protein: CASGGGSSYEQYF.

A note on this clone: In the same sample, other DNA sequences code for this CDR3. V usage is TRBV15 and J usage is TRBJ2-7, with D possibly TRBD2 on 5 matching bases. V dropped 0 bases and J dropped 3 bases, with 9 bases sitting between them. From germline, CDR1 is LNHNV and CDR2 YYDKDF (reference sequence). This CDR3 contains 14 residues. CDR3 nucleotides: TGTGCCACCAGCAGAGATATAGAGGGCTACGAGCAGTACTTC. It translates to CATSRDIEGYEQYF.

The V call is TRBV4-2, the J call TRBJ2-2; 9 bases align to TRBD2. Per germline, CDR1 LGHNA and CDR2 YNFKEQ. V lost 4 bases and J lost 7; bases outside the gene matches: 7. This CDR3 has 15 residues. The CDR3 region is CASSPASGVGGELFF. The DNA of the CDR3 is TGTGCCAGCAGCCCTGCTAGCGGGGTCGGCGGGGAGCTGTTTTTT.

DNA for the CDR3: TGTGCCAGCAGCTTAGTGGGAGGCTCCTACAATGAGCAGTTCTTC. As protein: CASSLVGGSYNEQFF. J is TRBJ2-1 and V is TRBV7-2; D is perhaps TRBD2 (6 bases). The germline V and J ends were trimmed by 1 base and 0 bases, with 7 bases remaining between them. The germline V gene encodes CDR1 SGHTA and CDR2 FQGNSA. The CDR3 length is 15 residues. Supplemented by reference TRBV7-2 and TRBJ2-1, the full variable domain reads GAGVSQSPSNKVTEKGKDVELRCDPISGHTALYWYRQSLGQGLEFLIYFQGNSAPDKSGLPSDRFSAERTGGSVSTLTIQRTQQEDSAVYLCASSLVGGSYNEQFFGPGTRLTVL.

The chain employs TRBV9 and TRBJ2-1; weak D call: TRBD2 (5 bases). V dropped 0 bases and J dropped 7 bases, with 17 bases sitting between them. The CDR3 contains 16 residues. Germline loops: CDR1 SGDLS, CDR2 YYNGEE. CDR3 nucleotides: TGTGCCAGCAGCGTAGAGGACTTTAGTTCCGGTAATGAGCAGTTCTTC. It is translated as CASSVEDFSSGNEQFF.

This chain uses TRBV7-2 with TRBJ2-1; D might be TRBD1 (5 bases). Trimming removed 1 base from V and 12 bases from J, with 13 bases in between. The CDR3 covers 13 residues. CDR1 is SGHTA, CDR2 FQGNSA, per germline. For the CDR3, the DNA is TGTGCCAGCAGCTTAGTCGAAGGCAGGGCGCAGTTCTTC. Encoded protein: CASSLVEGRAQFF.

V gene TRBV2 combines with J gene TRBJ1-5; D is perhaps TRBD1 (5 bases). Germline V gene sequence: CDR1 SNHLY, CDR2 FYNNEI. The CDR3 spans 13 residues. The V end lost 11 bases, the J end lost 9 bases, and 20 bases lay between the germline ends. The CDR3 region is CAWAQGPRWPQHF. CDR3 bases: TGTGCCTGGGCGCAGGGCCCTCGTTGGCCCCAGCATTTT.